These T cell receptor beta chains were read from a single sample in a study of follicular helper T cells after annual influenza vaccination. Clones were sequenced by immunoSEQ multiplex PCR, and TCRdb holds only the in-frame ones, with some missing. The top ten clones hold roughly 0.92% of a sample with some 11,000 clones, roughly 80% of them seen once. The source material was CXCR5- memory CD4+ T cells sorted from blood, sampled 6 weeks after influenza vaccination. All receptors come from an adult who received the influenza vaccine. The CDR3 runs from the conserved cysteine through the conserved F or W. The D gene is left open where the match is weak. Size tells how often a clone was seen (once, few, many) or the class of an expanded clone, and some rows leave it out.

>TRBD1|NA|TRBJ1-2|TRBV30
CASKGGTVPFSNYGYTF
TGTGCCTCCAAAGGGGGGACAGTGCCCTTCTCTAACTATGGCTACACCTTC
>NA|NA|TRBJ1-2|TRBV28
CASSSGQYGYTF
TGTGCCAGCAGCTCAGGACAGTATGGCTACACCTTC
>NA|few|TRBJ2-7|TRBV2
CASSLQAYYEQYF
TGTGCCAGCAGTCTTCAGGCCTACTACGAGCAGTACTTC
>NA|NA|TRBJ1-1|TRBV7-3
CASSFQGNTEAFF
TGTGCCAGCAGCTTTCAGGGGAACACTGAAGCTTTCTTT
>TRBD1|NA|TRBJ2-7|TRBV28
CASRRDRGFSYEQYF
TGTGCCAGCAGACGGGACAGGGGGTTCTCCTACGAGCAGTACTTC
>NA|NA|TRBJ1-2|TRBV7-2
CASSLGRVGVNYGYTF
TGTGCCAGCAGCTTAGGTCGGGTGGGGGTAAACTATGGCTACACCTTC
>TRBD2|NA|TRBJ2-7|TRBV7-2
CASSGGKRENEQYF
TGTGCCAGCAGTGGAGGAAAGCGGGAGAACGAGCAGTACTTC
>NA|NA|TRBJ1-2|TRBV6-6
CASSSGLRYGYTF
TGTGCCAGCAGTTCGGGACTCCGATATGGCTACACCTTC
>NA|NA|TRBJ2-7|TRBV5-6
CASSLDRMFSYEQYF
TGTGCCAGCAGCTTGGACAGGATGTTCTCCTACGAGCAGTACTTC
>NA|NA|TRBJ1-5|TRBV18
CASSRGPFEPQHF
TGTGCCAGCTCGCGCGGACCGTTCGAACCCCAGCATTTT
>TRBD1|NA|TRBJ2-1|TRBV27
CASSLWVDRVGNEQFF
TGTGCCAGCAGTTTATGGGTGGACAGGGTAGGCAATGAGCAGTTCTTC
>TRBD2|NA|TRBJ2-2|TRBV9
CASSVVPSGSANTGELFF
TGTGCCAGCAGCGTAGTTCCTAGCGGTTCCGCGAACACCGGGGAGCTGTTTTTT
>NA|NA|TRBJ2-2|TRBV7-9
CASSLTPQQGGTGELFF
TGTGCCAGCAGCTTAACCCCCCAACAGGGAGGGACCGGGGAGCTGTTTTTT
>TRBD1|few|TRBJ1-6|TRBV18
CASSPGTGDSPLHF
TGTGCCAGCTCACCCGGGACAGGGGATTCACCCCTCCACTTT
>NA|once|TRBJ2-3|TRBV28
CASRTGSDTQYF
TGTGCCAGCAGGACCGGGTCCGATACGCAGTATTTT
>NA|NA|TRBJ1-2|TRBV28
CASQKGGGTYGYTF
TGTGCCAGCCAGAAGGGAGGGGGTACCTATGGCTACACCTTC
>NA|NA|TRBJ2-3|TRBV5-6
CASSPDGITDTQYF
TGTGCCAGCAGCCCGGACGGAATAACAGATACGCAGTATTTT